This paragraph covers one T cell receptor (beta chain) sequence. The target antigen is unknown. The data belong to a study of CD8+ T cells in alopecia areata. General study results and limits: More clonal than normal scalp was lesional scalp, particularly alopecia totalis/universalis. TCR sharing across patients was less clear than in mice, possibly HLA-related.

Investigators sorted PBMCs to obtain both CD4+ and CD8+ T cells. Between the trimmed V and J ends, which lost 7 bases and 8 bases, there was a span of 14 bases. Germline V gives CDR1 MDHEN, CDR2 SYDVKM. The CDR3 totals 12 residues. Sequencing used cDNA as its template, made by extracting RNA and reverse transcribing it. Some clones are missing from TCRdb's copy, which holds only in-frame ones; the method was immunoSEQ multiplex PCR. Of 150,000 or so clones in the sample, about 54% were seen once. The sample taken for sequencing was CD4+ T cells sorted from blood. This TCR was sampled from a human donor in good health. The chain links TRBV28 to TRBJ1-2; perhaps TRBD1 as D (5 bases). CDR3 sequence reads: CASNLEGRGYTF. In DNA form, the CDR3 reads TGTGCCAGCAACTTGGAGGGGCGAGGCTACACCTTC.